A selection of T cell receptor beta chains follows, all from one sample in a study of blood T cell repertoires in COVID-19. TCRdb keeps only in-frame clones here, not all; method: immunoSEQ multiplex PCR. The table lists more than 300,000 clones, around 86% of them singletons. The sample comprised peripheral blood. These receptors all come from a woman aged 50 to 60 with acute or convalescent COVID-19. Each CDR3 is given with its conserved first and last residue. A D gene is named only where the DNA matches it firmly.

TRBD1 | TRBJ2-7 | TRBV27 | CASSLSTGGSYEQYF | TGTGCCAGCAGTTTATCGACAGGGGGTTCCTACGAGCAGTACTTC
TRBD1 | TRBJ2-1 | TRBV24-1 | CATSDLTGGAYNEQFF | TGTGCCACCAGTGACCTGACAGGGGGCGCCTACAATGAGCAGTTCTTC
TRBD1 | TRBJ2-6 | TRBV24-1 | CATSRSFVGQLAKGANVLTF | TGTGCCACCAGTCGCTCGTTCGTGGGACAGCTAGCCAAAGGGGCCAACGTCCTGACTTTC
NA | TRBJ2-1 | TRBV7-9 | CASSPGANEQFF | TGTGCCAGCAGCCCAGGGGCTAATGAGCAGTTCTTC
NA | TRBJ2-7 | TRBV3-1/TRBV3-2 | CASSPQVGYEQYF | TGTGCCAGCAGCCCACAGGTCGGGTACGAGCAGTACTTC
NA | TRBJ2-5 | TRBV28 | CASSLSLAQETQYF | TGTGCCAGCAGTTTATCGCTAGCTCAAGAGACCCAGTACTTC
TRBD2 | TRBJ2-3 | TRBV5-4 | CASSLGLAGGPDTQYF | TGTGCCAGCAGCTTGGGACTAGCGGGAGGTCCAGATACGCAGTATTTT
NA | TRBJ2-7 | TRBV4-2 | CASSQRQAHEQYF | TGTGCCAGCAGCCAACGACAGGCGCACGAGCAGTACTTC
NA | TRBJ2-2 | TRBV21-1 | CASSKVLDRVTGELFF | TGTGCCAGCAGCAAAGTTCTGGACAGGGTCACCGGGGAGCTGTTTTTT
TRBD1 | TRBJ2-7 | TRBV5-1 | CASSMGQNYEQYF | TGCGCCAGCAGCATGGGACAGAACTACGAGCAGTACTTC
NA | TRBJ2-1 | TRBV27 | CASSFTGTYNEQFF | TGTGCCAGCAGTTTTACAGGGACCTACAATGAGCAGTTCTTC
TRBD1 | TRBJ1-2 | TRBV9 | CASSDRTGSDGYTF | TGTGCCAGCAGCGACCGGACAGGGAGTGATGGCTACACCTTC
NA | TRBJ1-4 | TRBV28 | CASSSGGLTEKLFF | TGTGCCAGCAGCAGCGGGGGGCTTACTGAAAAACTGTTTTTT
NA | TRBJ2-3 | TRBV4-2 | CASSQVANVPDTQYF | TGTGCCAGCAGCCAGGTAGCCAACGTGCCGGATACGCAGTATTTT
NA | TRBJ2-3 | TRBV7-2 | CASSSSTGPTDTQYF | TGTGCCAGCAGCTCCTCGACAGGACCAACAGATACGCAGTATTTT
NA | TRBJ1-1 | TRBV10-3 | CAISVEGKNTEAFF | TGTGCCATCAGTGTAGAGGGAAAGAACACTGAAGCTTTCTTT
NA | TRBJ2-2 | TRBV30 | CAWSLQGGTGELFF | TGTGCCTGGAGTCTTCAGGGCGGTACCGGGGAGCTGTTTTTT